The 24 T cell receptor beta chains given below trace back to one sample, sequenced in a study of technical replicates of blood from several donors (dated by TCRdb to about 2017). The library came from the immunoSEQ multiplex PCR assay. TCRdb mirrors the immuneACCESS table, restricted to in-frame sequences. Some clones are absent from its copies; in checked studies, under half trace to an unresolved V gene, and the reason for the others is unknown. The sample table lists about 12,000 clones, over 85% of them with a count of one. The ten largest clones take up over 7.5% of the sample. The sample was PBMCs. Source of these receptors: a human donor in good health.

This sequence joins TRBV4-1 and TRBJ2-7; 8 bases align to TRBD1. Looked up from germline, CDR1 is MGHRA and CDR2 is YSYEKL. Trimming at V came to 3 bases and at J to 4 bases, leaving 11 bases not matched to a gene. The CDR3 contains 16 residues. This CDR3 reads CASSQVWGQVPYEQYF. DNA of the CDR3: TGCGCCAGCAGCCAGGTCTGGGGACAGGTCCCTTACGAGCAGTACTTC.

The V and J genes are TRBV5-1 and TRBJ2-7; 8 nucleotides align to TRBD1. J was trimmed by 0 bases and V by 2 bases; bases with no gene match: 4. The CDR3 totals 15 residues. The V gene's germline CDR1 is SGHRS and CDR2 YFSETQ. The CDR3: CASSLVTGGSYEQYF. Written as DNA, the CDR3 is TGCGCCAGCAGCTTAGTAACAGGGGGCTCCTACGAGCAGTACTTC.

The chain has TRBV4-2 and TRBJ2-7; TRBD2 agrees at 7 bases. Germline-derived CDR1 and CDR2 are LGHNA and YNFKEQ. With V trimmed by 4 bases and J by 3 bases, 9 bases remained unmatched. The CDR3 loop spans 15 amino acids. CDR3 DNA: TGTGCCAGCAGCCTTCAGCGGGAAAAAAACTACGAGCAGTACTTC. Translation gives CASSLQREKNYEQYF.

The chain is built from TRBV18 and TRBJ2-5; TRBD1 aligns across 7 bases. The CDR3 runs to 14 residues. CDR1 is KGHSH, CDR2 LQKENI, per germline. After removal of 4 bases from V and 4 bases from J, the junction contained 6 bases not matched to a gene. CDR3 in amino acids: CASSLPGQPETQYF. CDR3 DNA sequence: TGTGCCAGCTCACTACCGGGACAGCCAGAGACCCAGTACTTC.

The rearrangement links TRBV5-1 to TRBJ1-1, with 8 bases aligning to TRBD1. The trim removed 4 bases at V and 6 bases at J, leaving 5 bases unmatched. This CDR3 region has 13 residues. Per germline, CDR1 SGHRS and CDR2 YFSETQ. The CDR3 DNA sequence: TGCGCCAGCAGCGGGACAGGACGCTCTGAAGCTTTCTTT. Translated: CASSGTGRSEAFF.

J is TRBJ2-3 and V is TRBV6-4; 10 nucleotides agree with TRBD1. Losses at the gene ends were 2 bases for V and 5 bases for J; bases not matched to a gene: 4. The germline V gene encodes CDR1 MRHNA and CDR2 SNTAGT. This CDR3 is built from 15 residues. The CDR3 DNA reads TGTGCCAGCAGTGACGGGACAGGGGAAGGAGATACGCAGTATTTT. Its protein product is CASSDGTGEGDTQYF.

V gene TRBV6-1 combines with J gene TRBJ2-3; D may be TRBD2 (5 bases). V lost 4 bases and J 0 bases, leaving 8 bases between the germline ends. Germline CDR1 MNHNS, CDR2 SASEGT. This CDR3 contains 14 residues. CDR3 loop: CASSGTLSTDTQYF. CDR3 bases: TGTGCCAGCAGTGGGACTCTAAGCACAGATACGCAGTATTTT.

V and J are TRBV6-5 and TRBJ2-2; D remains unclear. Looked up from germline, CDR1 is MNHEY and CDR2 is SVGAGI. The CDR3 extends over 14 amino acids. Trimming took 5 bases from V and 3 from J, leaving 10 bases between them. As DNA, the CDR3 is TGTGCCAGCAGTAGTTGGCTGTACACCGGGGAGCTGTTTTTT. Translated: CASSSWLYTGELFF.

There are a few counts of this clone. The chain is built from TRBV2 and TRBJ2-5; 7 nucleotides match TRBD2. Per germline, CDR1 SNHLY and CDR2 FYNNEI. V lost 6 bases and J lost 5; bases outside the gene matches: 12. CDR3 length equals 15 residues. CDR3 protein: CASRERRTSKETQYF. CDR3 DNA sequence: TGTGCCAGCAGGGAACGACGGACTAGTAAGGAGACCCAGTACTTC.

This chain connects TRBV9 to TRBJ2-1, with 9 bases identical to TRBD2. Germline V lookup: CDR1 SGDLS, CDR2 YYNGEE. Germline trimming cut 3 bases from V and 8 bases from J; bases unmatched to any gene: 9. The CDR3 runs to 15 residues. CDR3 residues: CASSALAGVGDEQFF. The DNA of the CDR3 is TGTGCCAGCAGCGCCTTAGCGGGAGTTGGCGATGAGCAGTTCTTC.

V and J are TRBV6-1 and TRBJ2-2; perhaps TRBD1 as D (5 bases). CDR1 and CDR2 from the germline V gene are MNHNS and SASEGT. This CDR3 has 15 residues. V was cut by 1 base and J by 6 bases, with 12 bases left in between. In DNA, the CDR3 is TGTGCCAGCAGTGAAGTGGTCAGGGTAGCCGGGGAGCTGTTTTTT. Translating gives CASSEVVRVAGELFF.

CDR3: CASSQAPGQGTYEQYF. CDR3 bases: TGTGCCAGCAGCCAAGCGCCGGGACAGGGCACCTACGAGCAGTACTTC. J is TRBJ2-7 and V is TRBV4-2; the match to TRBD1 covers 9 bases. The length of the CDR3 is 16 residues. The V and J ends lost 1 base and 2 bases, in that order; junction bases with no gene match: 6. Germline V CDR1 and CDR2: LGHNA, YNFKEQ.

The gene calls are TRBV27 and TRBJ2-4; tentatively, D is TRBD2 (6 bases). CDR1 is MNHEY and CDR2 is SMNVEV in the germline V gene (reference sequence). The CDR3 runs 16 residues. Trimming left V 1 base short and J 6 bases short, with 16 bases between. The CDR3 DNA sequence: TGTGCCAGCAGTTTATTAGGCACTGGGGGGAGAAACATTCAGTACTTC. This encodes CASSLLGTGGRNIQYF.

The table lists this clone with a count of one. J is TRBJ1-3 and V is TRBV18; D unclear. The V end lost 0 bases, the J end lost 6 bases, and 6 bases lay between the germline ends. From germline, CDR1 is KGHSH and CDR2 LQKENI. The CDR3 is 13 residues long. The CDR3 protein is CASSPPGENTIYF. For the CDR3, the DNA is TGTGCCAGCTCACCACCGGGCGAAAACACCATATATTTT.

The J gene is TRBJ2-1, the V gene TRBV27; D uncertain. This CDR3 is 14 amino acids long. Germline V lookup: CDR1 MNHEY, CDR2 SMNVEV (reference sequence). V shed 4 bases and J shed 9 bases, with 16 bases lying between them. The CDR3 nucleotides are TGTGCCAGCAGTTGGGCAAAGCACACCAGTGAGCAGTTCTTC. It specifies CASSWAKHTSEQFF.

V and J are TRBV6-5 and TRBJ2-3; 8 bases line up with TRBD2. Germline V CDR1 and CDR2: MNHEY, SVGAGI. The CDR3 covers 15 residues. V lost 6 bases, J lost 6 bases, and 11 bases stayed unmatched. The CDR3 bases are TGTGCCAGCAGGGGCCGGGGGGGGAGCATCGATACGCAGTATTTT. This sequence encodes CASRGRGGSIDTQYF.

The chain employs TRBV14 and TRBJ2-5; a weak D match, TRBD2 (5 bases). The CDR3 sequence is 14 residues long. Germline V lookup: CDR1 SGHDN, CDR2 FVKESK. With 4 bases removed from V and 5 bases from J, the gap between germline ends came to 14 bases. The DNA for the CDR3 is TGTGCCAGCAGCCGTGAGGGCCGGGCGGAGACCCAGTACTTC. Translating gives CASSREGRAETQYF.

The chain couples TRBV5-1 to TRBJ2-1; 11 bases align to TRBD2. The CDR3 totals 17 residues. Germline assignment: CDR1 SGHRS and CDR2 YFSETQ. The V segment lost 3 bases and the J segment 6 bases; nucleotides outside the gene matches: 11. The CDR3 nucleotides read TGCGCCAGCAGCTCAAACCTACTAGCGGGAGTCTCCAATGAGCAGTTCTTC. It yields the protein CASSSNLLAGVSNEQFF.

This chain connects TRBV7-3 to TRBJ2-1; D possibly corresponds to TRBD2 (6 bases). This CDR3 contains 17 residues. Germline CDR1 reads SGHTA; CDR2 reads FQGTGA. V lost 1 base, J lost 5 bases, and 18 bases lay in between. CDR3 region: CASSLRVGTGRDNEQFF. The CDR3 nucleotides read TGTGCCAGCAGCTTAAGAGTGGGGACTGGCCGGGACAATGAGCAGTTCTTC.

The chain combines TRBV5-1 with TRBJ1-1, with a tentative D call TRBD1 (5 bases). CDR3 size: 18 residues. Trimming shortened V by 2 bases and J by 1 base, and 21 bases separated the two germline ends. The V gene's germline CDR1 is SGHRS and CDR2 YFSETQ. The CDR3 reads CASSFTVGRGRANTEAFF. The CDR3 DNA reads TGCGCCAGCAGCTTTACGGTAGGAAGGGGCAGGGCGAACACTGAAGCTTTCTTT.

The chain employs TRBV30 and TRBJ2-7, with D possibly TRBD1 on 6 matching bases. Per germline, CDR1 GTSNPN and CDR2 SVGIG (reference sequence). CDR3 size: 13 residues. Trimming took off 1 base at V and 1 base at J, with 8 bases between the two ends. DNA of the CDR3: TGTGCCTGGAGTGGACAGGTATCCTACGAGCAGTACTTC. Encoded protein: CAWSGQVSYEQYF.

This rearrangement joins TRBV19 to TRBJ2-1; 12 bases are shared with TRBD2. V dropped 6 bases and J dropped 10; count of bases not matched to a gene: 7. The CDR3 totals 14 residues. Germline V gene data show CDR1 as LNHDA and CDR2 as SQIVND (reference sequence). CDR3 coding DNA: TGTGCCAGTAGGGGACTAGCGGGTCAGGGGGAGCAGTTCTTC. As protein: CASRGLAGQGEQFF.

This sequence joins TRBV5-6 and TRBJ2-7; 7 bases are a match to TRBD1. The V and J ends lost 6 bases and 5 bases, in that order; junction bases with no gene match: 11. The germline gives CDR1 SGHDT, CDR2 YYEEEE. The CDR3 covers 14 residues. The chain's CDR3 is CASTGRTGYDEQYF. DNA of the CDR3: TGTGCCAGCACCGGTAGGACAGGCTACGACGAGCAGTACTTC.

This rearrangement joins TRBV12-5 to TRBJ1-4; 7 bases align to TRBD1. V shed 6 bases and J 5 bases; nucleotides not matched to a gene: 6. This CDR3 is 14 amino acids long. The germline V gene encodes CDR1 LGHNT and CDR2 FRNRAP. The chain's CDR3 is CASGSGQRNEKLFF. CDR3 bases: TGTGCTAGTGGGTCGGGACAGAGAAATGAAAAACTGTTTTTT.